Sequencing of this TCR beta chain was carried out in a study of radiotherapy plus CTLA-4 blockade in lung cancer. Notes on the study in general: Early blood T cell clone dynamics reportedly forecast response best, with interferon-beta.

CDR1 and CDR2 from the germline V gene are MDHEN and SYDVKM. The CDR3 extends over 16 amino acids. V dropped 4 bases and J dropped 1 base, with 16 bases sitting between them. As regards this clone: The antigen remains undetermined.

Focal radiation and CTLA-4 blockade (ipilimumab) were tested in chemo-refractory metastatic non-small-cell lung cancer patients. Some clones are missing from TCRdb's copy, which holds only in-frame ones; the method was immunoSEQ multiplex PCR. The sample shows approximately 60,000 clones, just under 85% of them seen only once. The genes are TRBV28 and TRBJ1-1, with unresolved D. This material consisted of peripheral blood, taken from a patient treated with radiotherapy plus ipilimumab. The receptor was derived from a human donor with non-small cell lung cancer whose response to radiotherapy plus ipilimumab could not be evaluated. In DNA, the CDR3 is TGTGCCAGCAGTTCCAGACGCAGACTTACGAACACTGAAGCTTTCTTT. This encodes CASSSRRRLTNTEAFF.